This is a list of T cell receptor beta chains from one sample in a study of T-cell memory formation after mild COVID-19. TCRdb analysed the 5' RACE reads with MiXCR anew, one entry per CDR3 protein. Found here are approximately 340,000 distinct CDR3 sequences, 15% of them singletons; the top ten hold about 22%. The specimen was PBMCs or a T cell subset sorted from them (not recorded which). These receptor sequences come from a man between 18 and 35 years old who had mild COVID-19 (a few samples of this study predate the infection). Cell type and time point are not known. CDR3s include the opening cysteine and the closing phenylalanine or tryptophan. Fields, in order: D gene, clone size, V gene, J gene, CDR3 protein, CDR3 DNA. A D gene is named only where the DNA matches it firmly. Clone size is not always given. Where it is, it says once, few, many or a class for expanded clones.

D: TRBD2
size: .
V: TRBV5-1
J: TRBJ2-1
CDR3: CASSLRRGGDGQFF
DNA: TGCGCCAGCAGCTTGCGGCGGGGAGGGGATGGGCAGTTCTTC

D: TRBD1
size: few
V: TRBV20-1
J: TRBJ2-3
CDR3: CSARPRQGNTDTQYF
DNA: TGCAGTGCTAGACCGAGACAGGGAAACACAGATACGCAGTATTTT

D: TRBD1
size: .
V: TRBV3-1
J: TRBJ1-5
CDR3: CASGWGTGNQPQHF
DNA: TGTGCCAGCGGGTGGGGGACAGGGAATCAGCCCCAGCATTTT

D: .
size: .
V: TRBV20-1
J: TRBJ1-1
CDR3: CSAGSGAANTEAFF
DNA: TGCAGTGCTGGGTCCGGGGCAGCGAACACTGAAGCTTTCTTT

D: .
size: many
V: TRBV7-9
J: TRBJ2-3
CDR3: CASSLEGAGTQYF
DNA: TGTGCCAGCAGCTTAGAGGGTGCCGGGACGCAGTATTTT

D: TRBD2
size: .
V: TRBV10-3
J: TRBJ2-5
CDR3: CAISLAGGQETQYF
DNA: TGTGCCATCAGTCTTGCGGGGGGACAAGAGACCCAGTACTTC

D: .
size: few
V: TRBV5-1
J: TRBJ2-4
CDR3: CASSLGGTNIQYF
DNA: TGCGCCAGCAGCTTGGGCGGTACTAACATTCAGTACTTC

D: .
size: .
V: TRBV20-1
J: TRBJ1-2
CDR3: CSARLPSSSGYTF
DNA: TGCAGTGCTAGACTGCCCTCCTCTTCGGGCTACACCTTC

D: .
size: .
V: TRBV6-5
J: TRBJ1-5
CDR3: CASSQTSSNQPQHF
DNA: TGTGCCAGCAGTCAGACGTCGAGCAATCAGCCCCAGCATTTT

D: .
size: .
V: TRBV9
J: TRBJ1-1
CDR3: CASSVGRALTEAFF
DNA: TGTGCCAGCAGCGTAGGCAGGGCTCTCACTGAAGCTTTCTTT

D: TRBD1
size: .
V: TRBV4-3
J: TRBJ1-1
CDR3: CASSPHSGGQGYSNTEAFF
DNA: TGCGCCAGCAGCCCACACTCTGGGGGACAGGGGTACTCGAACACTGAAGCTTTCTTT